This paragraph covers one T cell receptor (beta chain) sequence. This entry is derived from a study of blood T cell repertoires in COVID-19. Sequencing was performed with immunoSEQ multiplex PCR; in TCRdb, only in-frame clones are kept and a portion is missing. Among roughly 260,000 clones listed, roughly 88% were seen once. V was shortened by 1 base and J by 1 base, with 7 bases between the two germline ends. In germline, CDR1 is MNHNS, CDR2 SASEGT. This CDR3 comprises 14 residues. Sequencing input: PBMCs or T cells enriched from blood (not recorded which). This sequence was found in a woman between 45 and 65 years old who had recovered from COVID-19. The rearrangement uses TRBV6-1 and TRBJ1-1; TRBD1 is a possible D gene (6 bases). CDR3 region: CASSEGTANTEAFF. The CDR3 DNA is TGTGCCAGCAGTGAAGGGACAGCGAACACTGAAGCTTTCTTT.